Listed below are T cell receptor beta chains from one sample, sequenced in a study of cytomegalovirus exposure and HLA in healthy donors. Assay: immunoSEQ multiplex PCR; the TCRdb copy retains only in-frame clones and omits some. This sample yields some 200,000 clones, of which just over 75% are seen a single time; 2.5% to 3% belongs to the top ten. The sample taken for sequencing was PBMCs. These receptors were collected from a woman aged 55-69 years in good health and CMV-seropositive. Both conserved end residues are part of each CDR3. The D gene is left open where the match is weak. Clone size is not always given. Where it is, it says once, few, many or a class for expanded clones.

d_gene	v_gene	abundance	j_gene	CDR3nt	CDR3aa
NA	TRBV5-1	NA	TRBJ1-3	TGCGCCAGCAGCGTCGATAGTTCTGGAAACACCATATATTTT	CASSVDSSGNTIYF
NA	TRBV9	NA	TRBJ2-7	TGTGCCAGCAGCCCTCAACTAGAATTGTACGAGCAGTACTTC	CASSPQLELYEQYF
TRBD2	TRBV5-4	once	TRBJ2-3	TGTGCCAGCAGCTTACCCGGGAGGGGTTCAGATACGCAGTATTTT	CASSLPGRGSDTQYF
NA	TRBV7-9	NA	TRBJ1-5	TGTGCCAGCAGCTTAGGATCCGGGGGACGGAATCAGCCCCAGCATTTT	CASSLGSGGRNQPQHF
NA	TRBV13	few	TRBJ2-7	TGTGCCAGCAGCTTTACAGGGCGTGGGGGTCTCGTTTCCTACGAGCAGTACTTC	CASSFTGRGGLVSYEQYF
TRBD1	TRBV10-1	once	TRBJ2-2	TGCGCCAGCAGTCGCACACAGGGGGCTGGGGAGCTGTTTTTT	CASSRTQGAGELFF
TRBD1	TRBV16	NA	TRBJ1-3	TGTGCCAGCAGCCTTACCGGGACAGCTTCTGGAAACACCATATATTTT	CASSLTGTASGNTIYF
TRBD2	TRBV5-1	NA	TRBJ2-7	TGCGCCAGCAGCGTGGTTGGGACTAGCGGGAGTTCCGAGCAGTACTTC	CASSVVGTSGSSEQYF
NA	TRBV6-5	NA	TRBJ2-2	TGTGCCAGCAGTAAGCCGGGTCACACCGGGGAGCTGTTTTTT	CASSKPGHTGELFF
TRBD1	TRBV10-3	few	TRBJ1-2	TGTGCCATCAGGACCAGGGGGCTTGATGGCTACACCTTC	CAIRTRGLDGYTF
NA	TRBV5-1	few	TRBJ2-1	TGCGCCAGCAGCTTGGAAGTGGGACACCACAATGAGCAGTTCTTC	CASSLEVGHHNEQFF
TRBD1	TRBV5-1	NA	TRBJ2-2	TGCGCCAGCAGCTCACAGGGGGCCGGGGAGCTGTTTTTT	CASSSQGAGELFF
TRBD1	TRBV18	NA	TRBJ2-5	TGTGCCAGCTCACTGGGACAGTACCAAGAGACCCAGTACTTC	CASSLGQYQETQYF
TRBD1	TRBV5-4	NA	TRBJ2-3	TGTGCCAGCAGGCGACAGGGGGTTAGGCAGACAGATACGCAGTATTTT	CASRRQGVRQTDTQYF
TRBD2	TRBV9	NA	TRBJ2-5	TGTGCCAGCAGCGAAAGCGGGGGGCGATACCAACAAGAGACCCAGTACTTC	CASSESGGRYQQETQYF
NA	TRBV10-3	few	TRBJ2-7	TGTGCCATCAGTGGCACCCCCCTAACAGGGTCTAAAGGGTACGAGCAGTACTTC	CAISGTPLTGSKGYEQYF
NA	TRBV7-9	few	TRBJ2-2	TGTGCCAGCAGCTCGCCCCGACTCTCGAACACCGGGGAGCTGTTTTTT	CASSSPRLSNTGELFF
TRBD1	TRBV25-1	many	TRBJ1-1	TGTGCCAGCGGGGGGACAGGGAGGACTGAAGCTTTCTTT	CASGGTGRTEAFF
NA	TRBV6-5	few	TRBJ1-3	TGTGCCAGCAGTTACGGGGGAGGGGAGCCCATATATTTT	CASSYGGGEPIYF
TRBD2	TRBV5-1	NA	TRBJ2-1	TGCGCCAGCAGCTCGACTAGCGGGACATACAATGAGCAGTTCTTC	CASSSTSGTYNEQFF
NA	TRBV7-2	NA	TRBJ2-2	TGTGCCAGCAGCGAAAACGTAGCCGGGGAGCTGTTTTTT	CASSENVAGELFF
TRBD1	TRBV7-2	NA	TRBJ1-4	TGTGCCAGCAGCCTGACAACAGGGGGCTATGAAAAACTGTTTTTT	CASSLTTGGYEKLFF
TRBD1	TRBV5-1	once	TRBJ2-7	TGCGCCAGCAGGTCGGGACAGGGGTCCGGGCAGTACTTC	CASRSGQGSGQYF
NA	TRBV28	NA	TRBJ2-2	TGTGCCAGCAGTCCTAAACTTGTCACCGGGGAGCTGTTTTTT	CASSPKLVTGELFF
NA	TRBV9	NA	TRBJ1-3	TGTGCCAGCAGCTGGGGGGAGGTATCCTCTGGAAACACCATATATTTT	CASSWGEVSSGNTIYF
NA	TRBV11-3	NA	TRBJ2-5	TGTGCCAGCAGCCCCTTCGGGAACCAAGAGACCCAGTACTTC	CASSPFGNQETQYF
TRBD2	TRBV4-1	NA	TRBJ2-1	TGCGCCAGCAGCCACCTGGGGGCGGGGGGCATTAATGAGCAGTTCTTC	CASSHLGAGGINEQFF
NA	TRBV18	NA	TRBJ1-1	TGTGCCAGCTCACCACAAACCAGGGCCCCTGAAGCTTTCTTT	CASSPQTRAPEAFF
NA	TRBV10-3	NA	TRBJ2-1	TGTGCCATCAGTGAGTCGAAATTAGGAGGTGAGCAGTTCTTC	CAISESKLGGEQFF
TRBD1	TRBV4-1	NA	TRBJ2-5	TGCGCCAGCAGCCAAGATAGTGGGCGTACGACAGGGGGCGGAGAGACCCAGTACTTC	CASSQDSGRTTGGGETQYF
NA	TRBV6-1	NA	TRBJ2-7	TGTGCCAGCAGTGAACAGGGGTACGAGCAGTACTTC	CASSEQGYEQYF
TRBD2	TRBV9	NA	TRBJ2-2	TGTGCCAGCAGCACCGCCCCGGCTAGCGGGATCGGCACCGGGGAGCTGGTTTTT	CASSTAPASGIGTGELVF
TRBD2	TRBV5-1	NA	TRBJ2-3	TGCGCCAGCGAATCGGGGAGGGGAACAGATACGCAGTATTTT	CASESGRGTDTQYF
TRBD2	TRBV30	NA	TRBJ2-5	TGTGCCTGGAGTGTAAAGGGAGGGGAGACCCAGTACTTC	CAWSVKGGETQYF
TRBD1	TRBV7-9	once	TRBJ2-3	TGTGCCAGCAGCTCTGGACAGGGGGCAGGTAGCACAGATACGCAGTATTTT	CASSSGQGAGSTDTQYF
NA	TRBV27	NA	TRBJ1-2	TGTGCCAGCAGTCCGCAACCCTCAGGAATAAGGGGCTACACCTTC	CASSPQPSGIRGYTF
TRBD2	TRBV5-1	NA	TRBJ2-5	TGCGCCAGCAGCGTCGGGACTATTAAAGAGACCCAGTACTTC	CASSVGTIKETQYF
NA	TRBV28	NA	TRBJ1-6	TGTGCCAGCAATATCGGACAGATTAATTCACCCCTCCACTTT	CASNIGQINSPLHF
TRBD1	TRBV28	NA	TRBJ1-2	TGTGCCAGCAGCATACTCAGGGGGAGGAATGGCTACACCTTC	CASSILRGRNGYTF
NA	TRBV5-1	NA	TRBJ2-5	TGCGCCAGCAGACAAATGACTAGACCCCAAGAGACCCAGTACTTC	CASRQMTRPQETQYF
NA	TRBV7-9	NA	TRBJ1-1	TGTGCCAGCAGCTTGACACGGTTGGATGAAGCTTTCTTT	CASSLTRLDEAFF
TRBD1	TRBV6-1	NA	TRBJ1-5	TGTGCCAGCAGTAAAGGACAGGACGTCAATCAGCCCCAGCATTTT	CASSKGQDVNQPQHF
TRBD1	TRBV7-2	NA	TRBJ2-2	TGTGCCAGCAGGGGAAGGGGACAGGGGGACACCGGGGAGCTGTTTTTT	CASRGRGQGDTGELFF
TRBD1	TRBV19	few	TRBJ1-5	TGTGCCAGTAGTATCCGGGACAGGGTCAATCAGCCCCAGCATTTT	CASSIRDRVNQPQHF
TRBD2	TRBV19	NA	TRBJ2-7	TGTGCCAGTAGCGGGGGCGGGAGGCCTCCGTACGAGCAGTACTTC	CASSGGGRPPYEQYF
NA	TRBV29-1	NA	TRBJ1-5	TGCAGCGTTGGTGACTGGAATCAGCCCCAGCATTTT	CSVGDWNQPQHF
TRBD1	TRBV27	NA	TRBJ1-1	TGTGCCAGCATCCCCCCCGGGACAGGGCACACTGAAGCTTTCTTT	CASIPPGTGHTEAFF
NA	TRBV4-2	NA	TRBJ2-7	TGTGCCAGCAGCCAAGAGAGGCGATCCTACGAGCAGTACTTC	CASSQERRSYEQYF
NA	TRBV6-5	NA	TRBJ1-2	TGTGCCAGCAGTTACTTGCAGGGCCGCGGCTACACCTTC	CASSYLQGRGYTF
TRBD2	TRBV9	NA	TRBJ2-7	TGTGCCAGCAGCGTAGCCGCGACTAGCGGATACGAGCAGTACTTC	CASSVAATSGYEQYF
NA	TRBV27	NA	TRBJ1-1	TGTGCCAGCAGTTTTCGGCCCGACATGAACACTGAAGCTTTCTTT	CASSFRPDMNTEAFF